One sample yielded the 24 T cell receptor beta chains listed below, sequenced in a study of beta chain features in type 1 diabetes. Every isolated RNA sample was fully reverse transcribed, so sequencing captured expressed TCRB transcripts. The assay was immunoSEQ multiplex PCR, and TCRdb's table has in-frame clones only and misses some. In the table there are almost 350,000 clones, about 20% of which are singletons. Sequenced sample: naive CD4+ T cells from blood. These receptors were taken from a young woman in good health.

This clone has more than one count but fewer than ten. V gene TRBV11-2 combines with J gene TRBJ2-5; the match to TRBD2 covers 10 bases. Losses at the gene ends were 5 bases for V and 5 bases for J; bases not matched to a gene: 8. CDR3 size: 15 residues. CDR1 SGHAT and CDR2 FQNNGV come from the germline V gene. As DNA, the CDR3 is TGTGCCAGCAGCGAACTAGCGGGGAGGTCGGAGACCCAGTACTTC. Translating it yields CASSELAGRSETQYF.

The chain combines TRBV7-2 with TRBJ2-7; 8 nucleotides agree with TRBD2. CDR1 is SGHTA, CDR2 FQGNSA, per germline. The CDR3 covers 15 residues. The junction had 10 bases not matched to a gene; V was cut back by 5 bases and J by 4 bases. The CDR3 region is CASSPVPGLEYEQYF. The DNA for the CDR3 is TGTGCCAGCAGCCCCGTCCCGGGACTAGAGTACGAGCAGTACTTC.

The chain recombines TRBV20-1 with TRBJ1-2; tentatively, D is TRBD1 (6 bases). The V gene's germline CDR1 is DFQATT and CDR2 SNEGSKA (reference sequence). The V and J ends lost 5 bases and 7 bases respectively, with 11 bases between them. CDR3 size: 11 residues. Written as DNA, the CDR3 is TGCAGTGCTGGGACACCCCTTGGCTACACCTTC. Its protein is CSAGTPLGYTF.

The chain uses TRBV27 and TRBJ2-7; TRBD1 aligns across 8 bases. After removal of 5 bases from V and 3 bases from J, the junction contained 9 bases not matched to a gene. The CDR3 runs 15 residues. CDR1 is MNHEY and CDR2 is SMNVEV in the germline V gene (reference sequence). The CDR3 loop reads CASSPGQGFRYEQYF. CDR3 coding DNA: TGTGCCAGCAGTCCCGGACAGGGTTTCCGCTACGAGCAGTACTTC.

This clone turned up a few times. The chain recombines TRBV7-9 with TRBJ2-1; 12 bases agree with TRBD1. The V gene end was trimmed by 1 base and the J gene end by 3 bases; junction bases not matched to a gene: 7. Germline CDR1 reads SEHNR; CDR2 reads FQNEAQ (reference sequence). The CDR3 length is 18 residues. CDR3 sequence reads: CASSLGGQGAVYYNEQFF. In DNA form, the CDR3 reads TGTGCCAGCAGCTTAGGGGGACAGGGGGCTGTCTACTACAATGAGCAGTTCTTC.

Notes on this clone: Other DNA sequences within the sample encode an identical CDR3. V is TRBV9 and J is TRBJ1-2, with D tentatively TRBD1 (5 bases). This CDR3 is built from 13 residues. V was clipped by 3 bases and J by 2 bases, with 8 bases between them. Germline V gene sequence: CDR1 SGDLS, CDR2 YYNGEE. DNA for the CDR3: TGTGCCAGCAGCGCTCAGGGAAACTATGGCTACACCTTC. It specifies CASSAQGNYGYTF.

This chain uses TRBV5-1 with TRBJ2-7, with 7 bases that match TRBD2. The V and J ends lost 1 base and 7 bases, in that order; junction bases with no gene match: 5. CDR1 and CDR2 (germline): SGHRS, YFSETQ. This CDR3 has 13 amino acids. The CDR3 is CASSLTGGIEQYF. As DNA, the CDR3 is TGCGCCAGCAGCTTGACGGGAGGTATTGAGCAGTACTTC.

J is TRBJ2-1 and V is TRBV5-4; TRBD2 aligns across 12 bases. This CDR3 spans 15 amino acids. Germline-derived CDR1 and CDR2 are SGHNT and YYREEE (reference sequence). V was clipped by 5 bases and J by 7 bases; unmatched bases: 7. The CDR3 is CASRETSGSLNEQFF. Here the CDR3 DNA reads TGTGCCAGCAGGGAGACTAGCGGGAGTTTGAATGAGCAGTTCTTC. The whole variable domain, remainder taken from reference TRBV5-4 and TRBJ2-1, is ETGVTQSPTHLIKTRGQQVTLRCSSQSGHNTVSWYQQALGQGPQFIFQYYREEENGRGNFPPRFSGLQFPNYSSELNVNALELDDSALYLCASRETSGSLNEQFFGPGTRLTVL.

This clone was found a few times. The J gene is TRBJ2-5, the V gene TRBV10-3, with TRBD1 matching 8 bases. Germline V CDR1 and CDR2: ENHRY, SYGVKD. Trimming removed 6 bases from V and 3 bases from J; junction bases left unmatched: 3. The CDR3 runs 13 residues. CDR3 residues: CAIRGQGEETQYF. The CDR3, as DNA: TGTGCCATCAGAGGACAGGGAGAAGAGACCCAGTACTTC.

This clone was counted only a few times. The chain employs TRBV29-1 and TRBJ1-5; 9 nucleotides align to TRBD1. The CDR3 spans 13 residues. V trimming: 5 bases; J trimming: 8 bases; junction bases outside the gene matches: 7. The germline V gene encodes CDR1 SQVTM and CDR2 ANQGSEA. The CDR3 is CSVYRGRDEPQHF. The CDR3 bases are TGCAGCGTTTACAGGGGGCGGGATGAGCCCCAGCATTTT.

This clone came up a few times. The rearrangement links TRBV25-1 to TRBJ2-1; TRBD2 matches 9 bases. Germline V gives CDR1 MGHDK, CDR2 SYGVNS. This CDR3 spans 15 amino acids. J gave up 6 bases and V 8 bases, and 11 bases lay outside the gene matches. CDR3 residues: CASLGPSGIVNEQFF. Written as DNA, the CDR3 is TGTGCCAGCTTAGGCCCTAGCGGGATCGTCAATGAGCAGTTCTTC.

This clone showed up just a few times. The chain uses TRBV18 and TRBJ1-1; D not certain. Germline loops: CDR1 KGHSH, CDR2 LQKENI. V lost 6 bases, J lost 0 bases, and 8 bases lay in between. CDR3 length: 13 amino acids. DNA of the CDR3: TGTGCCAGCTCTCTCGACATGAACACTGAAGCTTTCTTT. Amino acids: CASSLDMNTEAFF.

This CDR3 is CAWSDAGGNQPQHF. The DNA for the CDR3 is TGTGCCTGGAGTGATGCAGGGGGCAATCAGCCCCAGCATTTT. The chain carries TRBV30 and TRBJ1-5, with TRBD1 as a possible D gene (6 bases). Germline CDR1 reads GTSNPN; CDR2 reads SVGIG (reference sequence). With 1 base removed from V and 2 bases from J, the gap between germline ends came to 9 bases. This CDR3 contains 14 residues.

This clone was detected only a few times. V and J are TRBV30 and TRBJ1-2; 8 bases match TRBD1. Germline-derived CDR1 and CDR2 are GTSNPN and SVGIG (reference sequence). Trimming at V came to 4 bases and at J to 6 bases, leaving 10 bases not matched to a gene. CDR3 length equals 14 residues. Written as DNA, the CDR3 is TGTGCCTGGAACGGCGGGACAGGAGTGGATGGCTACACCTTC. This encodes CAWNGGTGVDGYTF.

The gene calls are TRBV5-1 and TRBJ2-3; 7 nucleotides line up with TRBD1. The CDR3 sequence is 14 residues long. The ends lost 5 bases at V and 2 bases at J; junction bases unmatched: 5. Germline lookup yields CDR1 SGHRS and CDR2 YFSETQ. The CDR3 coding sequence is TGCGCCAGCAGTTCGGGACAGTACACAGATACGCAGTATTTT. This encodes CASSSGQYTDTQYF.

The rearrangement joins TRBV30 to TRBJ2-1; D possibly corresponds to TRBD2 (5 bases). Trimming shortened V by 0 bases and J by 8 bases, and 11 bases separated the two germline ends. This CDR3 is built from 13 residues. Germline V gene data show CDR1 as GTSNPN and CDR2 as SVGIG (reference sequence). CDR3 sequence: CAWSVWSGHEQFF. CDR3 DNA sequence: TGTGCCTGGAGTGTATGGAGCGGCCATGAGCAGTTCTTC.

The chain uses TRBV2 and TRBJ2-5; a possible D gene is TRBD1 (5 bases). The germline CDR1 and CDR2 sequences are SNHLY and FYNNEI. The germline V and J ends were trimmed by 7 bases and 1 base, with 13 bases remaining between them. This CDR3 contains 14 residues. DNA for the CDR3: TGTGCCAGCACCCCAAAGGGGCTCCAAGAGACCCAGTACTTC. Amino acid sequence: CASTPKGLQETQYF.

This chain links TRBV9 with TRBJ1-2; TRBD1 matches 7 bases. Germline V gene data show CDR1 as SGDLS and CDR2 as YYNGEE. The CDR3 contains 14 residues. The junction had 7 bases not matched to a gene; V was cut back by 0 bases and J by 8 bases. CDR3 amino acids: CASSVVTGTGGYTF. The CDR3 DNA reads TGTGCCAGCAGCGTAGTGACAGGGACGGGGGGCTACACCTTC.

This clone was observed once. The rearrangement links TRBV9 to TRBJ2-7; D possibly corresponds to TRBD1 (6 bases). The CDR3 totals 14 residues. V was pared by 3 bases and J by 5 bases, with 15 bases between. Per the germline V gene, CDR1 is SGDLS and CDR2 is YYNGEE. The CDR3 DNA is TGTGCCAGCAGCGCTACCGGGACAACCAACGAGCAGTACTTC. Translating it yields CASSATGTTNEQYF.

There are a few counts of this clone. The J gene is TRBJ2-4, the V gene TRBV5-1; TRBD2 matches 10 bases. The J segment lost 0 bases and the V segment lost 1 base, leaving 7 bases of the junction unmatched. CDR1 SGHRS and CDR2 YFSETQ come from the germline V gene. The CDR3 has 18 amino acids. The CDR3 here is CASSLTPTSGVAKNIQYF. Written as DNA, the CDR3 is TGCGCCAGCAGCTTGACCCCCACTAGCGGGGTAGCCAAAAACATTCAGTACTTC.

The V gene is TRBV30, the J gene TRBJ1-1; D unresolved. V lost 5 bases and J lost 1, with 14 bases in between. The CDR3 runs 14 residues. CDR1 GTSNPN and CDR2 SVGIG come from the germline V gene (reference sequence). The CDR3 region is CAWAHPRSNTEAFF. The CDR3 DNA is TGTGCCTGGGCCCACCCGCGATCGAACACTGAAGCTTTCTTT. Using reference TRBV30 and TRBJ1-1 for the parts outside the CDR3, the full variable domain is SQTIHQWPATLVQPVGSPLSLECTVEGTSNPNLYWYRQAAGRGLQLLFYSVGIGQISSEVPQNLSASRPQDRQFILSSKKLLLSDSGFYLCAWAHPRSNTEAFFGQGTRLTVV.

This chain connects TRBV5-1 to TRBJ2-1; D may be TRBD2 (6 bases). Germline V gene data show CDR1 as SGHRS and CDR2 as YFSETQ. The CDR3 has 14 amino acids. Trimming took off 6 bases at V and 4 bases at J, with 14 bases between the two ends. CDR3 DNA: TGCGCCAGCAAGCGGGCTAGCGAATACAATGAGCAGTTCTTC. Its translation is CASKRASEYNEQFF. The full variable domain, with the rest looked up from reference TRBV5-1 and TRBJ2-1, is KAGVTQTPRYLIKTRGQQVTLSCSPISGHRSVSWYQQTPGQGLQFLFEYFSETQRNKGNFPGRFSGRQFSNSRSEMNVSTLELGDSALYLCASKRASEYNEQFFGPGTRLTVL.

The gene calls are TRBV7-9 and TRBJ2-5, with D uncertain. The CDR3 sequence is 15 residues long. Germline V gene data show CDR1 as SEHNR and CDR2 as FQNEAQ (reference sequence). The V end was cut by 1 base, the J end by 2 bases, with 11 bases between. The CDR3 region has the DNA TGTGCCAGCAGCTTAGAGTTGGCAGTTCAAGAGACCCAGTACTTC. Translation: CASSLELAVQETQYF.

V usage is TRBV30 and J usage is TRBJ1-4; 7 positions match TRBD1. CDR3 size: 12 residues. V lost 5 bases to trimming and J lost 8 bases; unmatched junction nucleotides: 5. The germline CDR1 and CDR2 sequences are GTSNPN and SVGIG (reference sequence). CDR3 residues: CAWGQAGEKLFF. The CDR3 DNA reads TGTGCCTGGGGACAGGCGGGGGAAAAACTGTTTTTT. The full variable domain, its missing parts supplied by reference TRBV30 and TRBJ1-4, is SQTIHQWPATLVQPVGSPLSLECTVEGTSNPNLYWYRQAAGRGLQLLFYSVGIGQISSEVPQNLSASRPQDRQFILSSKKLLLSDSGFYLCAWGQAGEKLFFGSGTQLSVL.